What follows describes a single T cell receptor beta chain. The CDR3 totals 14 residues. In germline, CDR1 is MNHEY, CDR2 SMNVEV (reference sequence). The V segment lost 5 bases and the J segment 7 bases; nucleotides outside the gene matches: 6. This specimen belongs to a study of T cell responses to AZD1222 COVID-19 vaccine. The protocol was immunoSEQ multiplex PCR, while the TCRdb copy is restricted to in-frame clones and leaves out a portion. In the table there are 89,000 or so clones, around 93% of which are singletons. V gene TRBV27 combines with J gene TRBJ2-1, with 9 bases aligning to TRBD2. This receptor was taken from an adult who received the AZD1222 COVID-19 vaccine. Sample: peripheral blood, taken 28 days after the second AZD1222 dose. CDR3 sequence reads: CASSGLAGLNEQFF. The CDR3 DNA reads as TGTGCCAGCAGTGGGCTAGCGGGATTAAATGAGCAGTTCTTC.